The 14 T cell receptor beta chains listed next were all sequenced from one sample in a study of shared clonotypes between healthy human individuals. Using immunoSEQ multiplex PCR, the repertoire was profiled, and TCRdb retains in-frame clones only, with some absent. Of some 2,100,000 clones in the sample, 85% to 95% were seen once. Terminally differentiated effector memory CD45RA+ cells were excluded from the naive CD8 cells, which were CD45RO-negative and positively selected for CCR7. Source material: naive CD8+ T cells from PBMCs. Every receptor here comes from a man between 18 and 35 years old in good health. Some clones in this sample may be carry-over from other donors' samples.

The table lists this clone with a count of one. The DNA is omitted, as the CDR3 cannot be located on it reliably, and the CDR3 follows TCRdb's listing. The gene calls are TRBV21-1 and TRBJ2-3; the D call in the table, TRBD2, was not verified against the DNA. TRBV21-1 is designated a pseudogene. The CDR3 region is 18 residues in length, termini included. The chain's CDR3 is CASSKVGHGSGITDTQYF.

The CDR3: CASSSNFDSPNTEAFF. The CDR3, as DNA: TGTGCCAGCAGTTCAAACTTCGACAGCCCCAACACTGAAGCTTTCTTT. The genes are TRBV28 and TRBJ1-1; D possibly corresponds to TRBD1 (5 bases). The germline CDR1 and CDR2 sequences are MDHEN and SYDVKM. The CDR3 consists of 16 residues. Trimming took 4 bases from V and 2 from J, leaving 17 bases between them.

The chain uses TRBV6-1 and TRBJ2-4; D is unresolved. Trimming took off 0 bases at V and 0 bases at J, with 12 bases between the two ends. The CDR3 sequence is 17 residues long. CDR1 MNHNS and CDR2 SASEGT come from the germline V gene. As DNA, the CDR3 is TGTGCCAGCAGTGAAGCGATCCAGGTAATAGCCAAAAACATTCAGTACTTC. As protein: CASSEAIQVIAKNIQYF.

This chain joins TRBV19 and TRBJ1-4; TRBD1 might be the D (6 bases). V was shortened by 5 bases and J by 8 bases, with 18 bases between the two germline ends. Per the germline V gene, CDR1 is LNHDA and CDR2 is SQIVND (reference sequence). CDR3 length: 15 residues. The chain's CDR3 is CASSDRSGGREKLFF. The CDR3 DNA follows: TGTGCCAGTAGTGACCGCTCGGGGGGGCGAGAAAAACTGTTTTTT.

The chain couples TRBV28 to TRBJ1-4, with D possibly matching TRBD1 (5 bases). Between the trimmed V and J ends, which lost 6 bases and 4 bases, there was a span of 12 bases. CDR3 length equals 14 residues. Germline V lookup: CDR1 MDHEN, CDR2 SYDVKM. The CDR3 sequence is CASRAGLLNEKLFF. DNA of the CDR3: TGTGCCAGCAGGGCAGGGCTACTTAATGAAAAACTGTTTTTT.

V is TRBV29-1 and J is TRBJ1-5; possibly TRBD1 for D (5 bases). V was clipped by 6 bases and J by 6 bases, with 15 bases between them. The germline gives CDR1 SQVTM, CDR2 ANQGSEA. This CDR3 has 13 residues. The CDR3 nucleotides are TGCAGCGTGGCCGCGGGACTGGGTCAGCCCCAGCATTTT. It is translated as CSVAAGLGQPQHF.

The CDR3 bases are TGTGCCAGCTCACCAGGCGTACGGGGTCCCTCAAGGACCCAGTACTTC. Translating it yields CASSPGVRGPSRTQYF. This chain joins TRBV18 and TRBJ2-5; the D gene is possibly TRBD2 (5 bases). CDR3 length equals 16 residues. The ends were cut back, 2 bases at V and 7 bases at J, with 20 bases in the middle. The V gene's germline CDR1 is KGHSH and CDR2 LQKENI.

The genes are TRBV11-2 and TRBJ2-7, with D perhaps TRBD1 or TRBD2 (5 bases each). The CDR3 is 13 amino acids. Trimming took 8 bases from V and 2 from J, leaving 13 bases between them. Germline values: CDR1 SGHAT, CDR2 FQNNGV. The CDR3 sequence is CASQKTGPYEQYF. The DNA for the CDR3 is TGTGCCAGCCAAAAGACGGGACCCTACGAGCAGTACTTC.

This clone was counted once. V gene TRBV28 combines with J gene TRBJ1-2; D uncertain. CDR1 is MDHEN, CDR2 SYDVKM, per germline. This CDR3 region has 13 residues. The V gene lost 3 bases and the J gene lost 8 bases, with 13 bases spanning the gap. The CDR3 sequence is CASSFTIAGGYTF. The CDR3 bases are TGTGCCAGCAGTTTTACCATAGCGGGGGGCTACACCTTC.

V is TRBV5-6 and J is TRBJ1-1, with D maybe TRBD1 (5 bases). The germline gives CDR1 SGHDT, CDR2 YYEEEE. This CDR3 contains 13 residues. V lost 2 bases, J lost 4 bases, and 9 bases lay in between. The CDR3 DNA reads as TGTGCCAGCAGCTTATTGCAGGGCACTGAAGCTTTCTTT. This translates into CASSLLQGTEAFF.

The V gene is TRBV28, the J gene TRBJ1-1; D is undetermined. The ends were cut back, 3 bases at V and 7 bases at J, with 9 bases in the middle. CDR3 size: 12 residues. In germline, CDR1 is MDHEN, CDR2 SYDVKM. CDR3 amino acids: CASSLGGGEAFF. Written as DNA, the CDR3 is TGTGCCAGCAGTTTGGGAGGCGGTGAAGCTTTCTTT.

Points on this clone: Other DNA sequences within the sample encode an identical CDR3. The DNA of the CDR3 is TGTGCCAGCAGTTTAAGGGGCCCCTCCTACAATGAGCAGTTCTTC. Amino acids: CASSLRGPSYNEQFF. J is TRBJ2-1 and V is TRBV27, with TRBD1 as a possible D gene (5 bases). The length of the CDR3 is 15 residues. Trimming pared 2 bases from V and 0 bases from J, leaving 8 bases between. From germline, CDR1 is MNHEY and CDR2 SMNVEV (reference sequence).

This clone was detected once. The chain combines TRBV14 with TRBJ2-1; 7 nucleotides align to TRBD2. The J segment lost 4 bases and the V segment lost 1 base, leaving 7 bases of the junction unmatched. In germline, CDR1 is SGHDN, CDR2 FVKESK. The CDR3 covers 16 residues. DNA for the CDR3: TGTGCCAGCAGCCAAGTGCCTAGCGGTCTGTACAATGAGCAGTTCTTC. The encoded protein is CASSQVPSGLYNEQFF.

CDR3 amino acids: CASSQDMTGGYEQYF. The CDR3 region has the DNA TGCGCCAGCAGCCAAGACATGACGGGGGGATACGAGCAGTACTTC. V gene TRBV4-3 combines with J gene TRBJ2-5; 7 nucleotides line up with TRBD2. The J call may be in error: the DNA end matches TRBJ2-7 better. The CDR3 is made up of 15 amino acids. Looked up from germline, CDR1 is LGHNA and CDR2 is YSLEER.